Shown below are 26 T cell receptor delta chains from a single sample sequenced in a study of gamma-delta T cells after stem cell transplantation. TCRdb used CATT to re-call clones from the RT-PCR reads. The table has about 3,400 delta-chain clones, 16% seen once. Specimen: gamma-delta T cells. These receptor sequences come from a human donor. It is not recorded whose cells these are; they may come from a transplant donor.

The rearrangement uses TRDV2 and TRDJ1; 12 positions agree with TRDD3. With 5 bases clipped from V and 11 bases from J, the junction kept 17 bases outside the gene matches. The germline V gene encodes CDR1 GEAIGNYY and CDR2 EKD. The CDR3 has 16 amino acids. This chain's CDR3 is CACVPLLGDTPEILIF. The CDR3 DNA is TGTGCCTGTGTCCCCTTACTGGGGGATACACCCGAGATCCTCATCTTT.

This clone was detected a few times. This chain joins TRDV2 and TRDJ1; TRDD3 matches at 13 bases. This CDR3 has 15 residues. The junction had 8 bases not matched to a gene; V was cut back by 7 bases and J by 4 bases. Germline-derived CDR1 and CDR2 are GEAIGNYY and EKD. The CDR3 spells CACAPLGDTIDKLIF. In DNA, the CDR3 is TGTGCCTGCGCTCCACTGGGGGATACGATCGATAAACTCATCTTT.

With respect to this clone: The protein given by TCRdb reflects a much larger clone and differs at residue 14 from this DNA's translation, likely from a read error; the protein shown is the DNA's translation. This chain connects TRDV2 to TRDJ1; D gene uncertain. The J call is uncertain, as TRDJ2 better fits the DNA end. Germline assignment: CDR1 GEAIGNYY and CDR2 EKD. The CDR3 has 15 amino acids. CDR3 sequence (DNA): TGTGCCTGTGACACCATTACTGCGAACACCGATAAACTCTTCTTT. Encoded protein: CACDTITANTDKLFF.

With respect to this clone: A junction boundary mismatches the germline segment, possibly from a read error. This specimen includes other DNA sequences encoding the same CDR3. The genes are TRDV2 and TRDJ1, with TRDD3 matching over 9 bases. This CDR3 spans 22 amino acids. The V gene's germline CDR1 is GEAIGNYY and CDR2 EKD. CDR3 sequence: CACDVISPAGGSELPYTDKLIF. CDR3 DNA sequence: TGTGCTTGTGACGTTATATCCCCCGCTGGGGGATCAGAATTACCGTACACCGATAAACTCATCTTT.

This clone is judged large. The V and J genes are TRDV2 and TRDJ1; TRDD3 agrees at 11 bases. J was trimmed by 1 base and V by 3 bases; bases with no gene match: 15. CDR1 is GEAIGNYY and CDR2 is EKD in the germline V gene. The CDR3 has 19 residues. The CDR3 spells CACDLLGDNTGSSTDKLIF. The CDR3 DNA reads TGTGCCTGTGACCTACTGGGGGATAATACTGGGTCGAGCACCGATAAACTCATCTTT.

With respect to this clone: Being one base from a much bigger clone, this may be a read error. This sequence joins TRDV2 and TRDJ1, with 7 nucleotides matching TRDD3. This CDR3 has 16 residues. J was trimmed by 4 bases and V by 1 base; bases with no gene match: 11. Germline values: CDR1 GEAIGNYY, CDR2 EKD. CDR3 sequence (DNA): TGTGCCTGTGACACGCTGGGGGCTAAGAACGACGATAAACTCATCTTT. Translating gives CACDTLGAKNDDKLIF.

In this sample, this clone is medium-sized. The CDR3 loop is CACDTVVGDHTRDTDKLIF. The DNA of the CDR3 is TGTGCCTGTGACACCGTGGTGGGGGACCATACCCGAGACACCGATAAACTCATCTTT. The V gene is TRDV2, the J gene TRDJ1, with TRDD3 matching over 7 bases. Germline CDR1 GEAIGNYY, CDR2 EKD. The CDR3 extends over 19 amino acids. V lost 0 bases to trimming and J lost 0 bases; unmatched junction nucleotides: 15.

Of note for this clone: This likely reflects a read error, since a far larger clone is one base away. This CDR3 is also generated by other DNA sequences in the sample. The chain carries TRDV2 and TRDJ3, with 12 bases fitting TRDD3. Germline CDR1 reads GEAIGNYY; CDR2 reads EKD. This CDR3 has 19 residues. This CDR3 is CACDSILGDTSWDTRQMFF. The CDR3 nucleotides are TGTGCCTGTGACTCGATACTGGGGGATACCTCCTGGGATACCCGACAGATGTTTTTC.

The chain links TRDV2 to TRDJ1; 9 bases map to TRDD3. CDR1 is GEAIGNYY, CDR2 EKD, per germline. Trimming at V came to 0 bases and at J to 3 bases, leaving 10 bases not matched to a gene. This CDR3 region has 17 residues. The CDR3 DNA reads as TGTGCCTGTGACACCTTACTGGGGGAACGGGCCGCCGATAAACTCATCTTT. Its translation: CACDTLLGERAADKLIF.

Details on this clone: A far larger clone is a single base away, which makes a read error likely. The chain uses TRDV2 and TRDJ1; D not certain. The germline gives CDR1 GEAIGNYY, CDR2 EKD. The ends were cut back, 2 bases at V and 4 bases at J, with 10 bases in the middle. This CDR3 is 13 amino acids long. The CDR3, as DNA: TGTGCCTGTGACAACCTGGATGTCGATAAACTCATCTTT. Amino acids: CACDNLDVDKLIF.

This clone was detected only a few times. This may be a read error, as it is one base from a much larger clone. Other DNA sequences from this sample encode an identical CDR3 as well. The gene calls are TRDV2 and TRDJ1, with a possible D match to TRDD3 (5 bases). V shed 0 bases and J shed 1 base, with 14 bases lying between them. The CDR3 sequence is 16 residues long. The germline gives CDR1 GEAIGNYY, CDR2 EKD. For the CDR3, the DNA is TGTGCCTGTGACACCGTTGGGGCACCCTCCACCGATAAACTCATCTTT. Its protein is CACDTVGAPSTDKLIF.

In this sample, this clone turned up a few times. The V gene is TRDV2, the J gene TRDJ1; 10 bases match TRDD3. The CDR3 has 18 amino acids. V dropped 3 bases and J dropped 3; count of bases not matched to a gene: 15. Germline V gene lookup returns CDR1 GEAIGNYY and CDR2 EKD. In DNA, the CDR3 is TGTGCCTGTGACGAAGTACTGGGGGATGCCGTGGGGGCCGATAAACTCATCTTT. Translation gives CACDEVLGDAVGADKLIF.

This clone is deemed medium-sized. The chain links TRDV2 to TRDJ1, with 11 positions matching TRDD3. CDR1 is GEAIGNYY, CDR2 EKD, per germline. The CDR3 is 20 residues long. Trimming at V came to 0 bases and at J to 2 bases, leaving 16 bases not matched to a gene. CDR3 loop: CACDTVVGGYADVATDKLIF. CDR3 in DNA: TGTGCCTGTGACACCGTAGTTGGGGGATACGCTGACGTCGCAACCGATAAACTCATCTTT.

By share, this clone counts as large. Other DNA sequences in this sample translate to the same CDR3. The CDR3 loop reads CACDVAWGTDSWDTRQMFF. The CDR3 DNA reads as TGTGCCTGTGACGTTGCCTGGGGGACCGACTCCTGGGACACCCGACAGATGTTTTTC. J is TRDJ3 and V is TRDV2; 8 bases agree with TRDD3. CDR1 GEAIGNYY and CDR2 EKD come from the germline V gene. The CDR3 has 19 amino acids. V lost 3 bases and J lost 0; bases outside the gene matches: 9.

This chain links TRDV2 with TRDJ1, with 8 bases matching TRDD3. The germline CDR1 and CDR2 sequences are GEAIGNYY and EKD. The length of the CDR3 is 16 residues. With 0 bases clipped from V and 4 bases from J, the junction kept 9 bases outside the gene matches. The CDR3 spells CACDTVSWGKNDKLIF. The CDR3 DNA sequence: TGTGCCTGTGACACCGTAAGCTGGGGGAAAAACGATAAACTCATCTTT.

A remark on this clone: One base separates it from a far larger clone, so it is likely a read error. This chain uses TRDV2 with TRDJ1; 7 bases line up with TRDD3. Losses at the gene ends were 0 bases for V and 0 bases for J; bases not matched to a gene: 30. This CDR3 region has 24 residues. Germline V gives CDR1 GEAIGNYY, CDR2 EKD. The DNA for the CDR3 is TGTGCCTGTGACACCGTTTCCTCTAATGATACTGGGGATCCACTCAACTACTACACCGATAAACTCATCTTT. As protein: CACDTVSSNDTGDPLNYYTDKLIF.

A remark on this clone: With a much larger clone just one base away, this may be a read error. This chain uses TRDV2 with TRDJ2, with TRDD3 matching over 13 bases. Germline CDR1 is GEAIGNYY and CDR2 is EKD. The CDR3 totals 20 residues. CDR3 amino acids: CACDTALGDTAGALTAPLFF. DNA for the CDR3: TGTGCCTGTGACACCGCACTGGGGGATACGGCCGGCGCTTTGACAGCACCACTCTTCTTT.

Concerning this clone itself: TCRdb shows a much larger clone's protein in place of this DNA's translation, and the two differ at residue 4, likely through a read error; the protein shown is translated from the DNA. The chain recombines TRDV2 with TRDJ1; D perhaps matches TRDD3 (5 bases). Germline CDR1 is GEAIGNYY and CDR2 is EKD. This CDR3 comprises 19 residues. CDR3 sequence reads: CACGTVKGGPDPYTDKLIF. DNA of the CDR3: TGTGCCTGTGGCACCGTTAAGGGGGGTCCTGACCCCTACACCGATAAACTCATCTTT.

This clone was seen a few times. The protein recorded in TCRdb matches a much larger clone and deviates from this DNA's translation at residue 14, suggesting a read error; the protein here is obtained by translating the DNA. The chain joins TRDV2 to TRDJ1, with 10 bases fitting TRDD3. V lost 0 bases and J lost 4; bases outside the gene matches: 16. CDR3 length: 19 residues. Per germline, CDR1 GEAIGNYY and CDR2 EKD. The CDR3 bases are TGTGCCTGTGACACCGTTCGTACTGGGGGATCTAGGTACATCGATAAACTCATCTTT. Protein product: CACDTVRTGGSRYIDKLIF.

This clone has just one count. One end of the junction does not line up with germline, which may come from a read error. The chain uses TRDV2 and TRDJ1, with D perhaps matching TRDD3 (5 bases). In germline, CDR1 is GEAIGNYY, CDR2 EKD. CDR3 length equals 20 residues. The DNA of the CDR3 is TGTGCCTGTGACACGATAACAGTAGCCGACCGAGTGAATAACACCGATACACTCATCTTT. It translates to CACDTITVADRVNNTDTLIF.

Note on this clone: The protein TCRdb gives is from a much larger clone and does not agree with this DNA's translation at residue 8, likely a read error; the protein shown here comes from the DNA. The chain employs TRDV2 and TRDJ1; D gene ambiguous. The CDR3 extends over 19 amino acids. With 3 bases removed from V and 4 bases from J, the gap between germline ends came to 29 bases. The V gene's germline CDR1 is GEAIGNYY and CDR2 EKD. CDR3 region: CACDPLDTIRRTYSDKLIF. The CDR3 DNA reads as TGTGCCTGTGACCCTCTCGACACTATCCGTCGTACTTACAGCGATAAACTCATCTTT.

The chain joins TRDV2 to TRDJ1; TRDD2 might be the D (6 bases). Per the germline V gene, CDR1 is GEAIGNYY and CDR2 is EKD. V was trimmed by 3 bases and J by 4 bases, leaving 41 bases between them. The CDR3 consists of 23 residues. CDR3 sequence reads: CACDSILSYERAFVGADDDKLIF. In DNA form, the CDR3 reads TGTGCCTGTGACTCCATCCTATCCTACGAACGAGCCTTTGTTGGGGCCGATGACGATAAACTCATCTTT.

As for this clone: Germline and junction disagree at one end, which may indicate a read error. The V and J genes are TRDV2 and TRDJ3, with D possibly matching TRDD3 (6 bases). The length of the CDR3 is 20 residues. Germline CDR1 GEAIGNYY, CDR2 EKD. This CDR3 is CACDTGGGGHSSCDTRPMFF. The CDR3 DNA reads as TGTGCCTGTGACACCGGAGGTGGGGGGCACAGCTCCTGTGACACCCGACCGATGTTTTTC.

This clone was seen a few times. V is TRDV2 and J is TRDJ1, with 10 positions matching TRDD3. This CDR3 has 17 amino acids. Germline V gene sequence: CDR1 GEAIGNYY, CDR2 EKD. V trimming: 3 bases; J trimming: 0 bases; junction bases outside the gene matches: 9. The CDR3 DNA reads TGTGCCTGTGACGCCGTACTGGGGGGATACGACACCGATAAACTCATCTTT. It specifies CACDAVLGGYDTDKLIF.

Details on this clone: Just one base apart from a much larger clone, this may be a read error. This sequence joins TRDV2 and TRDJ3; TRDD3 matches at 10 bases. Germline V gene sequence: CDR1 GEAIGNYY, CDR2 EKD. V lost 0 bases to trimming and J lost 0 bases; unmatched junction nucleotides: 16. The CDR3 has 23 residues. The CDR3 spells CACDTEELNWGIQASWDTRQMFF. As DNA, the CDR3 is TGTGCCTGTGACACCGAGGAACTGAACTGGGGGATCCAGGCCTCCTGGGACACCCGACAGATGTTTTTC.

A word on this clone: Additional DNA sequences in this sample encode the identical CDR3. The V gene is TRDV2, the J gene TRDJ1; no clear D gene. V was clipped by 0 bases and J by 0 bases, with 28 bases between them. The CDR3 has 21 amino acids. Germline V gives CDR1 GEAIGNYY, CDR2 EKD. The DNA for the CDR3 is TGTGCCTGTGACACCGTGGCCCCCCCCGGGGTTCTCCGGGTGGACACCGATAAACTCATCTTT. Translation: CACDTVAPPGVLRVDTDKLIF.